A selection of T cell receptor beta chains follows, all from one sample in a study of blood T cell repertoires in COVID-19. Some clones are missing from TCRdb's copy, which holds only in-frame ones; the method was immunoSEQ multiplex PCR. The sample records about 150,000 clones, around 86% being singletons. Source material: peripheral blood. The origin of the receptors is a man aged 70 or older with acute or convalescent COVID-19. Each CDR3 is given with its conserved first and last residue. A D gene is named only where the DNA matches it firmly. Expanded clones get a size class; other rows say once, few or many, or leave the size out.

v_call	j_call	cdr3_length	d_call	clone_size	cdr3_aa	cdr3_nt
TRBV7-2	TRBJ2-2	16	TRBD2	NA	CASSSGTSGRSGELFF	TGTGCCAGCAGCTCCGGGACTAGCGGGAGGTCCGGGGAGCTGTTTTTT
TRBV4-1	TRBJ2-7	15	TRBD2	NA	CASSQVGLVGYEQYF	TGCGCCAGCAGCCAAGTTGGACTAGTAGGCTACGAGCAGTACTTC
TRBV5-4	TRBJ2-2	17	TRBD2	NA	CASSLAGLAVNTGELFF	TGTGCCAGCAGCTTGGCTGGACTAGCGGTGAACACCGGGGAGCTGTTTTTT
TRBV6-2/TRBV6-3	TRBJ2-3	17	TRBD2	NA	CASSSWTSGRAVDTQYF	TGTGCCAGCAGTTCGTGGACTAGCGGGAGGGCCGTAGATACGCAGTATTTT
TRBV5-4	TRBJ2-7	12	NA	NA	CASSSQGREQYF	TGTGCCAGCAGCTCCCAGGGCCGCGAGCAGTACTTC
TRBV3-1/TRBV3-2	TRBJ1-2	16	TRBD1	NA	CASSQESPGGPYGYTF	TGTGCCAGCAGCCAAGAGTCGCCAGGGGGTCCCTATGGCTACACCTTC
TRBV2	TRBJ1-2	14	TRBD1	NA	CASGGTGKNYGYTF	TGTGCCAGCGGGGGGACAGGGAAGAACTATGGCTACACCTTC
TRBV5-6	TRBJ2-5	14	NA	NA	CASSLRPAGETQYF	TGTGCCAGCAGCTTGCGTCCTGCGGGGGAGACCCAGTACTTC
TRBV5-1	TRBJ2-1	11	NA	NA	CASGRYNEQFF	TGCGCCAGCGGGAGATACAATGAGCAGTTCTTC
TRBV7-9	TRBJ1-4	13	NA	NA	CASSLAANEKLFF	TGTGCCAGCAGCTTAGCCGCTAATGAAAAACTGTTTTTT
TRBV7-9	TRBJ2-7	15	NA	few	CASSTGPSSTYEQYF	TGTGCCAGCAGCACCGGGCCTAGCTCGACCTACGAGCAGTACTTC
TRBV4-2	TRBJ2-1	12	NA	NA	CASSRLGDEQFF	TGTGCCAGCAGCCGCCTTGGAGATGAGCAGTTCTTC
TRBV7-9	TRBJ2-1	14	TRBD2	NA	CASVASGSRNEQFF	TGTGCCAGCGTCGCTAGCGGGAGTAGGAATGAGCAGTTCTTC
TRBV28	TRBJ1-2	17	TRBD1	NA	CASISRDRVTLNYGYTF	TGTGCCAGCATTTCCCGGGACAGGGTGACCCTTAACTATGGCTACACCTTC
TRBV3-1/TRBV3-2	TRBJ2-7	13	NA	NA	CASSPGGPREQYF	TGTGCCAGCAGCCCCGGAGGGCCGCGGGAGCAGTACTTC
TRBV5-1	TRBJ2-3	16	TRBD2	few	CASSLGLAGEGDTQYF	TGCGCCAGCAGCCTTGGACTAGCGGGAGAGGGCGATACGCAGTATTTT
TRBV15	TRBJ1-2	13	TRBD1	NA	CATSIPTGNGYTF	TGTGCCACCAGCATACCGACAGGGAACGGCTACACCTTC
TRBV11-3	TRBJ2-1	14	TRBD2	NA	CASSLGVLGGEQFF	TGTGCCAGCAGCTTAGGAGTACTGGGGGGGGAGCAGTTCTTC